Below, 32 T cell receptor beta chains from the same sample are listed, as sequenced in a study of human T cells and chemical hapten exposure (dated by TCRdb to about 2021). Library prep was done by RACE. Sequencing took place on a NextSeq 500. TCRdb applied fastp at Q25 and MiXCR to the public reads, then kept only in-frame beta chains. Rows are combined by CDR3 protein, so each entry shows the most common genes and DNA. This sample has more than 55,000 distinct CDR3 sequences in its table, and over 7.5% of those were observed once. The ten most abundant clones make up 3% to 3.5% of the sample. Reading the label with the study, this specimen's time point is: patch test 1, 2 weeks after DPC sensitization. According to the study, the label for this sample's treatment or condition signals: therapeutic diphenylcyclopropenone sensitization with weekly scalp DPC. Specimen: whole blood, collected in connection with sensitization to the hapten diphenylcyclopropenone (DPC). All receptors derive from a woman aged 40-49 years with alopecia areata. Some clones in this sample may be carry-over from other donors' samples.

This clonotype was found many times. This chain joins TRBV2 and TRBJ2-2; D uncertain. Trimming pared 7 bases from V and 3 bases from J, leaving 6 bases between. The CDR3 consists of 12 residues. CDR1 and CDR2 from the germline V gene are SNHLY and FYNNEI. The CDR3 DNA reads TGTGCCAGCAACATCCACACCGGGGAGCTGTTTTTT. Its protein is CASNIHTGELFF. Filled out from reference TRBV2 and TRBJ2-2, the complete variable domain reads EPEVTQTPSHQVTQMGQEVILRCVPISNHLYFYWYRQILGQKVEFLVSFYNNEISEKSEIFDDQFSVERPDGSNFTLKIRSTKLEDSAMYFCASNIHTGELFFGEGSRLTVL.

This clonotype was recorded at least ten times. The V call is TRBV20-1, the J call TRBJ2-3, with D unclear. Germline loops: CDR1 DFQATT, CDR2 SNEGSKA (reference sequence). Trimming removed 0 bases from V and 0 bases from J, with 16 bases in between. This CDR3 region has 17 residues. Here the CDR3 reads CSARDLTLLMSTDTQYF. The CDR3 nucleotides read TGCAGTGCTAGAGATTTGACCTTATTAATGAGCACAGATACGCAGTATTTT.

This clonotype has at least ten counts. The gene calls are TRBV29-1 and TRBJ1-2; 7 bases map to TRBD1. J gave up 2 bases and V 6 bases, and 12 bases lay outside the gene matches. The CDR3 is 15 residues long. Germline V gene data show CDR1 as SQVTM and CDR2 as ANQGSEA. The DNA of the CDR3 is TGCAGCGTCCCTCAAAAAAGGGACAGAAACTATGGCTACACCTTC. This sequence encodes CSVPQKRDRNYGYTF.

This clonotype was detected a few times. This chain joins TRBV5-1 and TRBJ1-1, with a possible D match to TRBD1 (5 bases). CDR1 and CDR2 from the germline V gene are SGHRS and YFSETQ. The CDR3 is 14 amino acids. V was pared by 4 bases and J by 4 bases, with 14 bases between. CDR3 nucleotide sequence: TGCGCCAGCAGCGGCAGCCCTCAGGGCACTGAAGCTTTCTTT. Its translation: CASSGSPQGTEAFF.

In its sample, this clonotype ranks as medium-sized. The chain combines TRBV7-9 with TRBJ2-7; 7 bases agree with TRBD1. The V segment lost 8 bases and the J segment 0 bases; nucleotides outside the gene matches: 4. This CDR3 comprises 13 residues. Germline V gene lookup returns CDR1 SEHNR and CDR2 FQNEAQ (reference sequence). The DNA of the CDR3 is TGTGCCAGCCGGGACAGTCTCTCCTACGAGCAGTACTTC. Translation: CASRDSLSYEQYF.

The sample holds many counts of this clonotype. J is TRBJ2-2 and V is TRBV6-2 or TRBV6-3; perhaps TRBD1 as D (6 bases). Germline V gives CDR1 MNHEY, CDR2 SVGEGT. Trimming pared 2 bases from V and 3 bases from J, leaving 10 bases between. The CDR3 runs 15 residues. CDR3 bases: TGTGCCAGCAGTTACGGGGGCCCGGACACCGGGGAGCTGTTTTTT. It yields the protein CASSYGGPDTGELFF.

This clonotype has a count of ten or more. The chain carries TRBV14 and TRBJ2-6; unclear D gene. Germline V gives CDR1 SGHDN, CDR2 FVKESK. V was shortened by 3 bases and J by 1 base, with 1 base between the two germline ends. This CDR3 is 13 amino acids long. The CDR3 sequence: CASSQSGANVLTF. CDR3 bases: TGTGCCAGCAGCCAGTCTGGGGCCAACGTCCTGACTTTC.

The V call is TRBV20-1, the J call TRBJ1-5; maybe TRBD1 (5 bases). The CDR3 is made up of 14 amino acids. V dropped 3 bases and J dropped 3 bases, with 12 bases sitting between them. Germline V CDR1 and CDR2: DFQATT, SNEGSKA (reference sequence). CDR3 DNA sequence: TGCAGTGCTAGGGAAGGACAAAACAATCAGCCCCAGCATTTT. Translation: CSAREGQNNQPQHF.

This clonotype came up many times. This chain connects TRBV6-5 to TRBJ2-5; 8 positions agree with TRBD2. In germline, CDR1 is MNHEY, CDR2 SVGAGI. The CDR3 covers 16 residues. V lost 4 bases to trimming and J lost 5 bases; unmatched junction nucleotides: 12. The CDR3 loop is CASSFSGDQLGETQYF. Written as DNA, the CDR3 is TGTGCCAGCAGTTTTAGCGGGGACCAACTCGGGGAGACCCAGTACTTC.

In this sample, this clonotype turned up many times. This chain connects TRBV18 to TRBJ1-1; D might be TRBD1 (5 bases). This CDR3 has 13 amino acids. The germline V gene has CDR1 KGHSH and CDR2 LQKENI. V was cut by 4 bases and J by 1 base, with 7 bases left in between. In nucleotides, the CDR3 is TGTGCCAGCTCACGGGGCCCGAACACTGAAGCTTTCTTT. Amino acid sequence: CASSRGPNTEAFF.

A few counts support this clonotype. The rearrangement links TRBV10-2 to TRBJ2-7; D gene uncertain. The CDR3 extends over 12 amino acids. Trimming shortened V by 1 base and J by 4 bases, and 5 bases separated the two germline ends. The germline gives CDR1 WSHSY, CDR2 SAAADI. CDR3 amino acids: CASSEFAYEQYF. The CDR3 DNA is TGCGCCAGCAGTGAGTTCGCGTACGAGCAGTACTTC.

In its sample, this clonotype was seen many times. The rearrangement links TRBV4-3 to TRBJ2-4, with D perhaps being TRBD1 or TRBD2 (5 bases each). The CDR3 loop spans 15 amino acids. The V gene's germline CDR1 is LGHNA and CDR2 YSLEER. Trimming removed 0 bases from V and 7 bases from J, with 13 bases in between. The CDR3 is CASSQDGLPGNIQYF. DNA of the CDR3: TGCGCCAGCAGCCAAGACGGACTCCCAGGGAACATTCAGTACTTC.

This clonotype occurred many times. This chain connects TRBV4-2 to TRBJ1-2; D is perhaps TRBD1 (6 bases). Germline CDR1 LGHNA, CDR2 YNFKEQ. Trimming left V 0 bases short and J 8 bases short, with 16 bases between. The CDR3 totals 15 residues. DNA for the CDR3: TGTGCCAGCAGCCAAGAGCCTTCAGGGGCCGGCGGCTACACCTTC. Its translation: CASSQEPSGAGGYTF.

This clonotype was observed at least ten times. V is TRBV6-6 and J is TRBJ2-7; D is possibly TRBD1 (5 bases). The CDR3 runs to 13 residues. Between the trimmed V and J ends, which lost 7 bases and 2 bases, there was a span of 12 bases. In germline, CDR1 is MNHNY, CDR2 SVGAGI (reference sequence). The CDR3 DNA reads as TGTGCCAGCACTAGAGACAGAGCCTACGAGCAGTACTTC. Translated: CASTRDRAYEQYF.

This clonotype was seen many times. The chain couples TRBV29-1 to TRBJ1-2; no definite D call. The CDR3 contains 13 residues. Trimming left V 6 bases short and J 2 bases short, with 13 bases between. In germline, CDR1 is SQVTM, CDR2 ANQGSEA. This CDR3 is CSVQKTENYGYTF. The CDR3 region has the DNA TGCAGCGTCCAGAAAACAGAGAACTATGGCTACACCTTC. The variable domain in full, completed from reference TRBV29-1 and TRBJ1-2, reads SAVISQKPSRDICQRGTSLTIQCQVDSQVTMMFWYRQQPGQSLTLIATANQGSEATYESGFVIDKFPISRPNLTFSTLTVSNMSPEDSSIYLCSVQKTENYGYTFGSGTRLTVV.

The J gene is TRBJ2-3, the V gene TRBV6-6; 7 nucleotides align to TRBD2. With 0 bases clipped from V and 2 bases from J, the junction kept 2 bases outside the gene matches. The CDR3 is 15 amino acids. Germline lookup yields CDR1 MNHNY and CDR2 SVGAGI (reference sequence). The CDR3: CASSYSLADTDTQYF. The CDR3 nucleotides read TGTGCCAGCAGTTACTCGCTAGCGGACACAGATACGCAGTATTTT.

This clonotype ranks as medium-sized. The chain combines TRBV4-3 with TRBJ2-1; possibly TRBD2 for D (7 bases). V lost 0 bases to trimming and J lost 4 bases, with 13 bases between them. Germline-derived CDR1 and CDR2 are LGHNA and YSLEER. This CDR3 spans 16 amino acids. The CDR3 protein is CASSQDPGGGYNEQFF. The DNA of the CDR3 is TGCGCCAGCAGCCAAGATCCGGGGGGCGGTTACAATGAGCAGTTCTTC.

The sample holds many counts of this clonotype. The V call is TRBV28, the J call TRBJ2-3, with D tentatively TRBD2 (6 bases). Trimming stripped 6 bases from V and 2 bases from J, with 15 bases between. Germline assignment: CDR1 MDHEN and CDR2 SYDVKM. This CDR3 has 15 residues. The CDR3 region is CASSRIGGFTDTQYF. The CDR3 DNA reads TGTGCCAGCAGCCGGATAGGAGGGTTCACAGATACGCAGTATTTT.

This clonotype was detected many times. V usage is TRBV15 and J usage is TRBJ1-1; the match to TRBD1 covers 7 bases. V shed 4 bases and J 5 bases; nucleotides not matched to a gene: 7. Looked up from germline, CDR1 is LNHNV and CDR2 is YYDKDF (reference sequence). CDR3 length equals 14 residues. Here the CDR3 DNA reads TGTGCCACCAGCATAACACAGGGGTGGACTGAAGCTTTCTTT. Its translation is CATSITQGWTEAFF.

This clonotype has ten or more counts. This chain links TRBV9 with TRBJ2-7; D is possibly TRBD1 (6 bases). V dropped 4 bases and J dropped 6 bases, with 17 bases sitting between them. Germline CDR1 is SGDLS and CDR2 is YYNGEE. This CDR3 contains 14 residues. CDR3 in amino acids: CASSPHRDWGEQYF. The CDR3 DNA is TGTGCCAGCAGCCCCCACAGGGATTGGGGCGAGCAGTACTTC.

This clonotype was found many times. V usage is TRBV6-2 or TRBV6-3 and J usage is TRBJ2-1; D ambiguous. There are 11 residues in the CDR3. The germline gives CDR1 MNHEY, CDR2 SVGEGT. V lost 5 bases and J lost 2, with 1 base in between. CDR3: CASSTYNEQFF. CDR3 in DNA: TGTGCCAGCAGTACCTACAATGAGCAGTTCTTC.

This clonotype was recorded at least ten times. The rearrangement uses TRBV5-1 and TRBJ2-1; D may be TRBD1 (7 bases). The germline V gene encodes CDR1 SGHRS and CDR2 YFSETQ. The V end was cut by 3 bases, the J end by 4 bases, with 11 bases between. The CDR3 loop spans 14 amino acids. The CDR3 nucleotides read TGCGCCAGCAGCTCGACAGGGACTTACAATGAGCAGTTCTTC. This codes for CASSSTGTYNEQFF.

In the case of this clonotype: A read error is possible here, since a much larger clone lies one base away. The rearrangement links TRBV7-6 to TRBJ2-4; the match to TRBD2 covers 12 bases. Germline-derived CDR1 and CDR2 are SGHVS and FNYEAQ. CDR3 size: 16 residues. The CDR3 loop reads CAGSLGGTSGQNIQYF. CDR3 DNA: TGTGCCGGCAGCCTAGGGGGGACTAGCGGGCAAAACATTCAGTACTTC.

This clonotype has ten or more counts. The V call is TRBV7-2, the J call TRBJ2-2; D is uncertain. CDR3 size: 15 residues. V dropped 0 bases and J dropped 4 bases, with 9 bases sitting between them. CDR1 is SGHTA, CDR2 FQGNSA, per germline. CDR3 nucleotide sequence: TGTGCCAGCAGCTTAGCAGGAGAGGTCACCGGGGAGCTGTTTTTT. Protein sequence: CASSLAGEVTGELFF. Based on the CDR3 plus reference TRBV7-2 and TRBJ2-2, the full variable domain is GAGVSQSPSNKVTEKGKDVELRCDPISGHTALYWYRQSLGQGLEFLIYFQGNSAPDKSGLPSDRFSAERTGGSVSTLTIQRTQQEDSAVYLCASSLAGEVTGELFFGEGSRLTVL.

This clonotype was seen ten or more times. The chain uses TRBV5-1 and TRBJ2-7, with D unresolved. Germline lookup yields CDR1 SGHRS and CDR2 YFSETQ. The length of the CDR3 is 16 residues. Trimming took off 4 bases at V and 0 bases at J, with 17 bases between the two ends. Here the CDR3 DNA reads TGCGCCAGCAGCCCACTTGGACGGACGAACTCCTACGAGCAGTACTTC. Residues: CASSPLGRTNSYEQYF.

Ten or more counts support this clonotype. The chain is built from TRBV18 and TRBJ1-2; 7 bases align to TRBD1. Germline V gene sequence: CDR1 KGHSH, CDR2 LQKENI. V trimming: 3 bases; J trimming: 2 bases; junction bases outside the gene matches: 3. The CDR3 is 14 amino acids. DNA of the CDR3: TGTGCCAGCTCACCCGAGACAGGGAACTATGGCTACACCTTC. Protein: CASSPETGNYGYTF.

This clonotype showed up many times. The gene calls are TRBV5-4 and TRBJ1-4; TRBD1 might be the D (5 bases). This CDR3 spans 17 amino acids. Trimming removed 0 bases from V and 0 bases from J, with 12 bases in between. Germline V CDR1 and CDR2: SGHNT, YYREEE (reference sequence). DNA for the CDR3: TGTGCCAGCAGCTTGGCCTTGGGACCCGCAACTAATGAAAAACTGTTTTTT. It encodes CASSLALGPATNEKLFF.

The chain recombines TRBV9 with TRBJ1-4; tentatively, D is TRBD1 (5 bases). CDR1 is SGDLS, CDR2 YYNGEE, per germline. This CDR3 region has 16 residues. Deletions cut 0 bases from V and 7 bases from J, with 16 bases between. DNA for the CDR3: TGTGCCAGCAGCGTAGGAGTTACAGGACGAGGTGAAAAACTGTTTTTT. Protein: CASSVGVTGRGEKLFF. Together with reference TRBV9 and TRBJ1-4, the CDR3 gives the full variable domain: DSGVTQTPKHLITATGQRVTLRCSPRSGDLSVYWYQQSLDQGLQFLIQYYNGEERAKGNILERFSAQQFPDLHSELNLSSLELGDSALYFCASSVGVTGRGEKLFFGSGTQLSVL.

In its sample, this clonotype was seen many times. CDR3 residues: CASSSPTRYTEAFF. Written as DNA, the CDR3 is TGTGCCAGCAGCTCCCCAACGAGGTATACTGAAGCTTTCTTT. V gene TRBV7-9 combines with J gene TRBJ1-1; D is unresolved. The CDR3 totals 14 residues. The germline V gene has CDR1 SEHNR and CDR2 FQNEAQ (reference sequence). Trimming stripped 4 bases from V and 5 bases from J, with 14 bases between.

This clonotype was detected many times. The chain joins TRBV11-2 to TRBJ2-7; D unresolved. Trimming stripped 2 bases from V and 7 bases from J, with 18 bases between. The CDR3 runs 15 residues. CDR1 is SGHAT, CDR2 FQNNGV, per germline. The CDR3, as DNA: TGTGCCAGCAGCTTACGGTCTGACGGAATACGGGAGCAGTACTTC. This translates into CASSLRSDGIREQYF.

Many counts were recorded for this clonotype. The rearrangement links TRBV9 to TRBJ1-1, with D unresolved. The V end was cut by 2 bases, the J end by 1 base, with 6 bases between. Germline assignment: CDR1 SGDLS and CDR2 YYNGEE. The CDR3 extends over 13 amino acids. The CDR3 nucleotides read TGTGCCAGCAGCGTTTGGGGGAACACTGAAGCTTTCTTT. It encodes CASSVWGNTEAFF.

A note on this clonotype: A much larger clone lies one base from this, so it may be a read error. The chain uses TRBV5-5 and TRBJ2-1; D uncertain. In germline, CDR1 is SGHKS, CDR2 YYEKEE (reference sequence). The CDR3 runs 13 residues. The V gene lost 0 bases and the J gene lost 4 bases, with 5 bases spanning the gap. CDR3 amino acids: CASSLGVYNEQFF. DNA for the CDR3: TGTGCCAGCAGCTTGGGGGTATACAATGAGCAGTTCTTC.